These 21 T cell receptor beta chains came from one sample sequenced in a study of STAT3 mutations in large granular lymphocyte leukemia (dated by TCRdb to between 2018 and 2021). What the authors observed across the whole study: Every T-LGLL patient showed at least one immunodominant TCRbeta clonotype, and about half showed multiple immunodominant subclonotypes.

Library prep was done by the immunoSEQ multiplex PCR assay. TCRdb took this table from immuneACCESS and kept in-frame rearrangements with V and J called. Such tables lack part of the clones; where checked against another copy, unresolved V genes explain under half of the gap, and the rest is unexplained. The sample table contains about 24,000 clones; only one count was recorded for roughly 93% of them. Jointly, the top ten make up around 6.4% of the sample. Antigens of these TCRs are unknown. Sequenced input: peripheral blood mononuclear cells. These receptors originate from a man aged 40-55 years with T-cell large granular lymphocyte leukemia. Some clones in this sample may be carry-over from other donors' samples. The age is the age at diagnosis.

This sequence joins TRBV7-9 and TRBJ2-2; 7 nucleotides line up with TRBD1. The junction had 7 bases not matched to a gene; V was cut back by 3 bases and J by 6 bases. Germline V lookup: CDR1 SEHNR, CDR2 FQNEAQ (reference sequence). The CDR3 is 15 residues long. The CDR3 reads CASSFRQGSAGELFF. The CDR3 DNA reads TGTGCCAGCAGCTTTAGACAGGGCTCGGCCGGGGAGCTGTTTTTT. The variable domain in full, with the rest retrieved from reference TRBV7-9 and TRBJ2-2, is DTGVSQNPRHKITKRGQNVTFRCDPISEHNRLYWYRQTLGQGPEFLTYFQNEAQLEKSRLLSDRFSAERPKGSFSTLEIQRTEQGDSAMYLCASSFRQGSAGELFFGEGSRLTVL.

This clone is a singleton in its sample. DNA of the CDR3: TGCGCCAGCAGCCAAGACCCTTCCCCTTCTGGGGCCAACGTCCTGACTTTC. This encodes CASSQDPSPSGANVLTF. The chain recombines TRBV4-1 with TRBJ2-6, with no clear D. Trimming removed 0 bases from V and 1 base from J, with 10 bases in between. Germline CDR1 MGHRA, CDR2 YSYEKL. The CDR3 totals 17 residues.

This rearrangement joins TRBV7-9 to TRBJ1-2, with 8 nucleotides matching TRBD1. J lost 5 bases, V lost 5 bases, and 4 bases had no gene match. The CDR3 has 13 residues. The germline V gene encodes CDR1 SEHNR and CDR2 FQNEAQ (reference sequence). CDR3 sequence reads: CASSPGTGYGYTF. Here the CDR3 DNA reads TGTGCCAGCAGCCCCGGGACAGGTTATGGCTACACCTTC.

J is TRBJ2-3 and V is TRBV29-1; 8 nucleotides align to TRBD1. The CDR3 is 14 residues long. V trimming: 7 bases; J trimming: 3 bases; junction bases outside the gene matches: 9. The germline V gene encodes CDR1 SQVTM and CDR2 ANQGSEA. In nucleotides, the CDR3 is TGCAGCGGGGATGACAGGGGCCGGACAGATACGCAGTATTTT. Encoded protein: CSGDDRGRTDTQYF.

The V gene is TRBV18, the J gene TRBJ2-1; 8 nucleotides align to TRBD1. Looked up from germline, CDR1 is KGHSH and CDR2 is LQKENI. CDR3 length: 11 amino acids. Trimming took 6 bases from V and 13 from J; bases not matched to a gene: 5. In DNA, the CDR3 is TGTGCCAGCTCTCCGACAGGGGAACAGTTCTTC. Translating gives CASSPTGEQFF. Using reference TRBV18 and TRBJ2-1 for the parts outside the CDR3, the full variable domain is NAGVMQNPRHLVRRRGQEARLRCSPMKGHSHVYWYRQLPEEGLKFMVYLQKENIIDESGMPKERFSAEFPKEGPSILRIQQVVRGDSAAYFCASSPTGEQFFGPGTRLTVL.

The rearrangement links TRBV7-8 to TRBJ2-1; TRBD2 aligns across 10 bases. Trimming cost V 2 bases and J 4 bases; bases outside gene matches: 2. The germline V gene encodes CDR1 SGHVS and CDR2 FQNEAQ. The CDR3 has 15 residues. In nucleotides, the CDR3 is TGTGCCAGCAGCTTATCTAGCGGGGGTTACAATGAGCAGTTCTTC. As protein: CASSLSSGGYNEQFF.

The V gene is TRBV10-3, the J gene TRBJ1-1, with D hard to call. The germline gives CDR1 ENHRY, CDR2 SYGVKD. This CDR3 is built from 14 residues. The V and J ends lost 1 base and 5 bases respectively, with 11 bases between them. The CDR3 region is CAISELGPATEAFF. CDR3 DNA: TGTGCCATCAGTGAGTTAGGGCCTGCTACTGAAGCTTTCTTT.

The CDR3 here is CASSPEQSSGNTIYF. CDR3 in DNA: TGTGCCAGCTCACCGGAGCAGAGCTCTGGAAACACCATATATTTT. V and J are TRBV18 and TRBJ1-3; D remains unclear. Trimming took off 3 bases at V and 0 bases at J, with 9 bases between the two ends. In germline, CDR1 is KGHSH, CDR2 LQKENI. The CDR3 is made up of 15 amino acids.

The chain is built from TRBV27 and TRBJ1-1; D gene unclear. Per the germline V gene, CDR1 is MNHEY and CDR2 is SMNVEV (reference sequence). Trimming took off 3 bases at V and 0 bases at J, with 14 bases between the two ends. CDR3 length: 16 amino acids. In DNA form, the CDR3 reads TGTGCCAGCAGTTTGGAGGGTGGCCTAATGAACACTGAAGCTTTCTTT. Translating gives CASSLEGGLMNTEAFF.

The CDR3 DNA reads as TGCAGCGTTGACGGAGCGGGGGGCGGCACAGATACGCAGTATTTT. Residues: CSVDGAGGGTDTQYF. V and J are TRBV29-1 and TRBJ2-3, with 9 positions matching TRBD2. Germline V gene data show CDR1 as SQVTM and CDR2 as ANQGSEA. Trimming took 3 bases from V and 1 from J; bases not matched to a gene: 5. CDR3 length: 15 amino acids.

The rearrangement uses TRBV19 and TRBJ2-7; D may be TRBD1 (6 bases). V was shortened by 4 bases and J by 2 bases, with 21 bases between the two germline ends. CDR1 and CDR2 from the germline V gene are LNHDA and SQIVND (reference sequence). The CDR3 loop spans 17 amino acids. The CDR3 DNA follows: TGTGCCAGTAGTACCAAAATACACGACAGGTATACCTACGAGCAGTACTTC. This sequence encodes CASSTKIHDRYTYEQYF.

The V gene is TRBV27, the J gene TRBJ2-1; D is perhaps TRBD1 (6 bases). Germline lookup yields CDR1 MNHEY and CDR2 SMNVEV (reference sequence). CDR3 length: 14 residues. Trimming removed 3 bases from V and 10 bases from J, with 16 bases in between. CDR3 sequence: CASSFSTGIGEQFF. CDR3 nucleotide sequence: TGTGCCAGCAGTTTCTCGACAGGAATCGGGGAGCAGTTCTTC.

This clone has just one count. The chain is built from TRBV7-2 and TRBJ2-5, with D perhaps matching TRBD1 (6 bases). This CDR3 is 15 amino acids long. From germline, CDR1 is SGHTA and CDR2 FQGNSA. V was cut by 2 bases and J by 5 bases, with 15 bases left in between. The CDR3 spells CASSLLRGAVETQYF. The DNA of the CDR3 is TGTGCCAGCAGCTTACTCAGGGGAGCGGTTGAGACCCAGTACTTC.

The CDR3 reads CASSIPGTEYSPLHF. The DNA for the CDR3 is TGTGCCAGTAGTATCCCCGGGACAGAGTATTCACCCCTCCACTTT. V and J are TRBV19 and TRBJ1-6, with 7 bases aligning to TRBD1. This CDR3 has 15 residues. J was trimmed by 8 bases and V by 3 bases; bases with no gene match: 7. Germline loops: CDR1 LNHDA, CDR2 SQIVND (reference sequence).

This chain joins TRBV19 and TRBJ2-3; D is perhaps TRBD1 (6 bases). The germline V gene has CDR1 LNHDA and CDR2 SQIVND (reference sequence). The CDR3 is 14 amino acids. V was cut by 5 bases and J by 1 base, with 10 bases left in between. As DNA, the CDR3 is TGTGCCAGTAGTTTCCGGACAGGCACAGATACGCAGTATTTT. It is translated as CASSFRTGTDTQYF.

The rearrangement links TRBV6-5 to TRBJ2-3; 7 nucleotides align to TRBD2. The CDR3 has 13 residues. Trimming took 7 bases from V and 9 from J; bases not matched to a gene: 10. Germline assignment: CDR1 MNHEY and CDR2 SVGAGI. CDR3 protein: CASKSDPGGTQYF. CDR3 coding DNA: TGTGCCAGCAAGTCAGATCCCGGGGGGACGCAGTATTTT.

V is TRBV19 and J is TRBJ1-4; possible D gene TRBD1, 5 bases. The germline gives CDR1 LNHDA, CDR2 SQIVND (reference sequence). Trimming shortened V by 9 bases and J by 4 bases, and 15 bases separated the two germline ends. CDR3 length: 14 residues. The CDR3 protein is CASGEKGYNEKLFF. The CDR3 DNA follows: TGTGCCAGCGGGGAGAAGGGGTATAATGAAAAACTGTTTTTT.

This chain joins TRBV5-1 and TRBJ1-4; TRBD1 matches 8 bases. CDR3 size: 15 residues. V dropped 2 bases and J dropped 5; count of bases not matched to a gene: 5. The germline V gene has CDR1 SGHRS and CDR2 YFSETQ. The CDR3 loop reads CASSFDRGANEKLFF. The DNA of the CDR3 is TGCGCCAGCAGCTTTGACAGGGGTGCCAATGAAAAACTGTTTTTT. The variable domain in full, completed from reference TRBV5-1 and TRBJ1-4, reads KAGVTQTPRYLIKTRGQQVTLSCSPISGHRSVSWYQQTPGQGLQFLFEYFSETQRNKGNFPGRFSGRQFSNSRSEMNVSTLELGDSALYLCASSFDRGANEKLFFGSGTQLSVL.

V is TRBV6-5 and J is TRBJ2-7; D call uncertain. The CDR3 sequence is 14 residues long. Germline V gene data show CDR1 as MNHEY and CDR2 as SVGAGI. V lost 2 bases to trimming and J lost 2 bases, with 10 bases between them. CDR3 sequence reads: CASSYGDGPYEQYF. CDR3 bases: TGTGCCAGCAGTTACGGAGACGGTCCCTACGAGCAGTACTTC.

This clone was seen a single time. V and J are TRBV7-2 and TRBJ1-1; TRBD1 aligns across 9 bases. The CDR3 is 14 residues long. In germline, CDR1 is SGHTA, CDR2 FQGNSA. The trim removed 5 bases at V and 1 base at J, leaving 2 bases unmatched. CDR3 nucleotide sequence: TGTGCCAGCAGCACAGGGGGCTGGAACACTGAAGCTTTCTTT. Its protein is CASSTGGWNTEAFF.

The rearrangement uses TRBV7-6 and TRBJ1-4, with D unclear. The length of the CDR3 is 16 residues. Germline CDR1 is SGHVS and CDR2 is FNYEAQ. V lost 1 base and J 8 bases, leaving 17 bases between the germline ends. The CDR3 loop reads CASSLDMDRKEEKLFF. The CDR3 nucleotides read TGTGCCAGCAGCTTAGATATGGACCGAAAGGAGGAAAAACTGTTTTTT.